The rows below give T cell receptor beta chains drawn from one sample of a study of OX40 agonist ivuxolimab in advanced cancers. Measured with immunoSEQ multiplex PCR; TCRdb has only the in-frame clones, and not every one. Of about 68,000 clones in the sample, 90% to 95% were seen once. The sequencing used CD4+ or CD8+ T cells sorted from blood, collected in a trial of the OX40 agonist ivuxolimab. These TCRs come from an adult with an advanced solid tumor such as melanoma, head and neck, liver or kidney cancer. Each CDR3 is given with its conserved first and last residue. The order of the fields is V gene, J gene, clone size, D gene, CDR3 DNA, CDR3 protein. A D gene is named only where the DNA matches it firmly. Clone size is not always given. Where it is, it says once, few, many or a class for expanded clones.

TRBV5-1	TRBJ2-1	-	TRBD2	TGCGCCAGCACGGGGATTAGCGGGAGTAGGTCCTACAATGAGCAGTTCTTC	CASTGISGSRSYNEQFF
TRBV11-1	TRBJ2-1	-	TRBD2	TGTGCCAGCAGCCATTGGACTAGCGGGAGTGGCAATGAGCAGTTCTTC	CASSHWTSGSGNEQFF
TRBV19	TRBJ1-4	few	-	TGTGCCAGTAGTATATCAACTAATGAAAAACTGTTTTTT	CASSISTNEKLFF
TRBV11-2	TRBJ2-7	-	-	TGTGCCAGCAGCTTAGATGGGGGTAAAGGTCACGAGCAGTACTTC	CASSLDGGKGHEQYF
TRBV6-5	TRBJ2-1	-	TRBD1	TGTGCCAGCCGCTCGAGTGACAGGGGCTACAATGAGCAGTTCTTC	CASRSSDRGYNEQFF
TRBV7-9	TRBJ2-7	-	-	TGTGCCAGCAGCTTAGGGGGGATTTTCTACGAGCAGTACTTC	CASSLGGIFYEQYF
TRBV5-5	TRBJ2-1	-	TRBD2	TGTGCCAGCAGCGTAAGGGGACTAGCAAACAATGAGCAGTTCTTC	CASSVRGLANNEQFF
TRBV2	TRBJ1-2	once	-	TGTGCCAGCAGTGAGGTCAGGGACTATGGCTACACCTTC	CASSEVRDYGYTF
TRBV5-1	TRBJ2-5	-	TRBD1	TGCGCCAGCAGCCCCGGGACAGAAGAGACCCAGTACTTC	CASSPGTEETQYF
TRBV28	TRBJ2-7	-	TRBD1	TGTGCCAGCGGTTTACCCGGGACAGGGGAAAGGGAGCAGTACTTC	CASGLPGTGEREQYF
TRBV6-5	TRBJ1-3	-	-	TGTGCCAGCAGTGTCTCTAGGAATGGAAACACCATATATTTT	CASSVSRNGNTIYF
TRBV6-4	TRBJ1-3	-	-	TGTGCCAGCAGTGACGCGGGCTCTGGAAACACCATATATTTT	CASSDAGSGNTIYF
TRBV10-3	TRBJ2-3	-	TRBD2	TGTGCCATCAGTGAGGGGAAACTAGCGGGAGGCACAGATACGCAGTATTTT	CAISEGKLAGGTDTQYF
TRBV4-1	TRBJ1-5	-	-	TGCGCCAGCAGCCAAGATCCCCGGGGACAAAATCAGCCCCAGCATTTT	CASSQDPRGQNQPQHF
TRBV2	TRBJ2-3	-	-	TGTGCCAGCAGTGAACGCCAGGCCACTAGCACAGATACGCAGTATTTT	CASSERQATSTDTQYF
TRBV28	TRBJ1-1	-	TRBD1	TGTGCCAGCAGTTCAAATTATCTCGGACAGGTTCGGACTGAAGCTTTCTTT	CASSSNYLGQVRTEAFF
TRBV7-2	TRBJ2-1	-	-	TGTGCCAGTCGGAGTGTACTGGCCAATGAGCAGTTCTTC	CASRSVLANEQFF
TRBV27	TRBJ2-7	-	-	TGTGCCAGCAGTCCCCAAATACGCTCCTACGAGCAGTACTTC	CASSPQIRSYEQYF
TRBV27	TRBJ2-1	-	TRBD2	TGTGCCAGCAGTCCTTTCGGACTAGCCCTACCCCCCTACAATGAGCAGTTCTTC	CASSPFGLALPPYNEQFF
TRBV15	TRBJ1-5	-	-	TGTGCCACCAAAAGGCAAGCGGGGAAGGGACAGCCCCAGCATTTT	CATKRQAGKGQPQHF
TRBV5-1	TRBJ2-2	few	-	TGCGCCAGCAGCCTAGATCCCACCGGGGAGCTGTTTTTT	CASSLDPTGELFF
TRBV11-3	TRBJ2-1	-	TRBD2	TGTGCCAGCAGCTTGGACCCTCTAGCGGGAGTGCTCAATGAGCAGTTCTTC	CASSLDPLAGVLNEQFF
TRBV6-1	TRBJ2-1	-	TRBD2	TGTGCCAGCAGCGAACGAAGCGGGAGTTACAATGAGCAGTTCTTC	CASSERSGSYNEQFF
TRBV11-1	TRBJ1-3	-	-	TGTGCCAGCAGCTTAAGCCCCGGAAAAGCTGGAAACACCATATATTTT	CASSLSPGKAGNTIYF
TRBV10-1	TRBJ2-1	-	-	TGCGCCAGCAGTGAGTTACAGGGTCGCCTCTACAATGAGCAGTTCTTC	CASSELQGRLYNEQFF
TRBV20-1	TRBJ1-1	-	-	TGCAGGGGGAAGACGAACACTGAAGCTTTCTTT	CRGKTNTEAFF
TRBV25-1	TRBJ1-3	-	-	TGTGCCAGCAGTCGTCCCGGGGGGGGCGATGGAAACACCATATATTTT	CASSRPGGGDGNTIYF
TRBV19	TRBJ2-3	-	TRBD2	TGTGCCAGTTCAACTAGCGGGATCATAGATACGCAGTATTTT	CASSTSGIIDTQYF